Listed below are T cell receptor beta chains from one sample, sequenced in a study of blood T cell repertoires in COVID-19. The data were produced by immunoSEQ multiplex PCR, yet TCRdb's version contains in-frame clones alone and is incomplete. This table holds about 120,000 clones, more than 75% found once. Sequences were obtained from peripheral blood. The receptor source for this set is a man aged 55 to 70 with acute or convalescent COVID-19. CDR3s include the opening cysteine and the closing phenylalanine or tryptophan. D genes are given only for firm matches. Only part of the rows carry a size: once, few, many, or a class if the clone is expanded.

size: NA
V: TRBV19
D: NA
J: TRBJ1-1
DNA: TGTGCCAGTAGTGGAGACAGCCACACTGAAGCTTTCTTT
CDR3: CASSGDSHTEAFF

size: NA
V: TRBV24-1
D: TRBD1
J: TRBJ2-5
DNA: TGTGCCACCACCGACAGGGGTCAAGAGACCCAGTACTTC
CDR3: CATTDRGQETQYF

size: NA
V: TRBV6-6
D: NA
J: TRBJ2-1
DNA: TGTGCCAGCAGACGTGCGGGGGCCGGAATTGATGAGCAGTTCTTC
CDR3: CASRRAGAGIDEQFF

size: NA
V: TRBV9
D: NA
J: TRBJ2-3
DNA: TGTGCCAGCAGCGTGGAGCTCGATACGCAGTATTTT
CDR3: CASSVELDTQYF

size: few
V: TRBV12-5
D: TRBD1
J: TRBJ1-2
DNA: TGTGCTAGTGGTGGGGACAGTACTTACTATGGCTACACCTTC
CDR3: CASGGDSTYYGYTF

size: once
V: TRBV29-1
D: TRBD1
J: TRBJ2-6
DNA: TGCAGCGCCGCCGGGACAGGGGGCCCCTCTGGGGCCAACGTCCTGACTTTC
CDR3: CSAAGTGGPSGANVLTF

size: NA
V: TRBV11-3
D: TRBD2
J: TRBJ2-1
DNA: TGTGCCAGCAGCAAAAGCGGGGGGTCCTACAATGAGCAGTTCTTC
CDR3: CASSKSGGSYNEQFF

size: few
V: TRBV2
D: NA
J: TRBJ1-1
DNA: TGTGCCAGCAGGGCGAACACTGAAGCTTTCTTT
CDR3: CASRANTEAFF

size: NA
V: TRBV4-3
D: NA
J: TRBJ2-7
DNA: TGCGCCAGCCCCAGGGGCTCCTACGAGCAGTACTTC
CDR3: CASPRGSYEQYF

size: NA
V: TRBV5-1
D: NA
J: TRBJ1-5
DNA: TGCGCCAGCAGCTCACAGGTAGAGAGCAATCAGCCCCAGCATTTT
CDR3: CASSSQVESNQPQHF

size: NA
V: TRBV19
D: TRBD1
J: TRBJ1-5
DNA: TGTGCCAGTAGTGGGACAGGGGGCGGTAACAATCAGCCCCAGCATTTT
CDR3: CASSGTGGGNNQPQHF

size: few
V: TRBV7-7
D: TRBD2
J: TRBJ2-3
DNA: TGTGCCAGCAGCCGCGGGAGGACGGATACGCAGTATTTT
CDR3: CASSRGRTDTQYF

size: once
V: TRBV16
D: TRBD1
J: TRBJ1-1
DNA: TGTGCCAGCAGCCCCGGGACAGGCGGAATCCAGTCGGCTTTCTTT
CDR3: CASSPGTGGIQSAFF

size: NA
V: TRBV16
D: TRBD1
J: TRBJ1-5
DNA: TGTGCCAGCAGCCCACCCGACAGGGGAGTACGGAGCAATCAGCCCCAGCATTTT
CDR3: CASSPPDRGVRSNQPQHF

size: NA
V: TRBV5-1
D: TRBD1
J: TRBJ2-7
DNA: TGCGCCAGTAAACAGGGGTACACCTACGAGCAGTACTTC
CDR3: CASKQGYTYEQYF

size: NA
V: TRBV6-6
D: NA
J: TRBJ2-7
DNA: TGTGCCAGCAGTTACAACAGGGCCTACGAGCAGTACTTC
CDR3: CASSYNRAYEQYF

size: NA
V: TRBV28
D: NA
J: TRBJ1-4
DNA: TGTGCCAGCAGTTTATTCGTTGGGGCCACAACTAATGAAAAACTGTTTTTT
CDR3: CASSLFVGATTNEKLFF

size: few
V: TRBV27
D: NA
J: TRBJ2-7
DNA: TGTGCCAGCAGTTCCTCCAATATTGGCGGGAAAGGTTGGGAGCAGTACTTC
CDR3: CASSSSNIGGKGWEQYF

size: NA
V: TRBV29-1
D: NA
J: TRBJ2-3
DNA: TGCAGCGTCGGGGACAACACAGATACGCAGTATTTT
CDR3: CSVGDNTDTQYF

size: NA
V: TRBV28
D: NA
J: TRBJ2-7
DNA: TGTGCCAGCAGTCTTGAAGTGCGCGAGCAGTACTTC
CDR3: CASSLEVREQYF

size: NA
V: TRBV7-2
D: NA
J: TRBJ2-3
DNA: TGTGCCAGCAGCTTAGAACTGTACGGAGATACGCAGTATTTT
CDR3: CASSLELYGDTQYF

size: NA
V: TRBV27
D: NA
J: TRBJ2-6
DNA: TGTGCCAGCCGCGGGGACTCTGGGGCCAACGTCCTGACTTTC
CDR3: CASRGDSGANVLTF

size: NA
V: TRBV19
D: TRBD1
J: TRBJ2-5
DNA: TGTGCCAGTAGCCTTGAATCCGGGACAGGGGGCAAAGGGACCCAGTACTTC
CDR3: CASSLESGTGGKGTQYF

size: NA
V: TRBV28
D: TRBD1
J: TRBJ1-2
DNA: TGTGCCAGCAGTTGGACAGGGGACGGCTACACCTTC
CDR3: CASSWTGDGYTF

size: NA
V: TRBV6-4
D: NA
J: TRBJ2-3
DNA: TGTGCCAGCAGTGAAAGGGGAAGCACAGATACGCAGTATTTT
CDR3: CASSERGSTDTQYF

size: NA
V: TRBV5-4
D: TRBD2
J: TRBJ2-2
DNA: TGTGCCAGCAGCGGACCTCTAGCGGGAGGGCCCGGGGAGCTGTTTTTT
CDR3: CASSGPLAGGPGELFF

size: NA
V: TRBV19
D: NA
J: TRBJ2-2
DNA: TGTGCCAGTACGAGGCAGGGTCGAACCGGGGAGCTGTTTTTT
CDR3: CASTRQGRTGELFF

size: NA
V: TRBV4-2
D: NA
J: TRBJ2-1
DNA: TGTGCCAGCAGCCAAGAATTTCGGGGGAATGAGCAGTTCTTC
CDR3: CASSQEFRGNEQFF

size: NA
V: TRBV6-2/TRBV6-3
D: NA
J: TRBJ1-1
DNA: TGTGCCAGCAGTGGGGCCCCCATTGGGACTGAAGCTTTCTTT
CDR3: CASSGAPIGTEAFF

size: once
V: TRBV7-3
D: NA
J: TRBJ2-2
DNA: TGTGCCAGCAGCTCAGGGAACACCGGGGAGCTGTTTTTT
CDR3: CASSSGNTGELFF

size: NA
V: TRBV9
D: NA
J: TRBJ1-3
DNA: TGTGCCAGCAGCGTAGCTATGGGGGCTTCTGGAAACACCATATATTTT
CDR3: CASSVAMGASGNTIYF

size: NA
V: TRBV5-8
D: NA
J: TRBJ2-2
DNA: TGTGCCAGCAGCTCACAGACGGATTCCGGGAACACCGGGGAGCTGTTTTTT
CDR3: CASSSQTDSGNTGELFF

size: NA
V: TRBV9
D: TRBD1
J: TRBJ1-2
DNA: TGTGCCAGCACCAAATTGACAGGGGGCATGGTTTATGGCTACACCTTC
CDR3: CASTKLTGGMVYGYTF

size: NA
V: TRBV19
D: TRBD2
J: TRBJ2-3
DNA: TGTGCCAGTAGTATACTAGCGGGAGGTGGAGATACGCAGTATTTT
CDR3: CASSILAGGGDTQYF

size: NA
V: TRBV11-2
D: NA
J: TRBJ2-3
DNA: TGTGCCAGCAGCTTAGGTTCAACGGGAGATACGCAGTATTTT
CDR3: CASSLGSTGDTQYF

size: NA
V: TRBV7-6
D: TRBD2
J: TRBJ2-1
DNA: TGTGCCAGCAGTTGGCGGGGGAACAATGAGCAGTTCTTC
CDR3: CASSWRGNNEQFF

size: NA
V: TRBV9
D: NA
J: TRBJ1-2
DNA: TGTGCCAGCAGCTCAGGGAGCTACACCTTC
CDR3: CASSSGSYTF

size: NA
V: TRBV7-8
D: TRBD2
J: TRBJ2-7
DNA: TGTGCCAGCAGCTTAGTGACTAGCGCCCACGAGCAGTACTTC
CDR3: CASSLVTSAHEQYF

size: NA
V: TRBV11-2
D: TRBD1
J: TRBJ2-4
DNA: TGTGCCAGCAGCCTCAGACAGGGGGACTCCATTCAGTACTTC
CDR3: CASSLRQGDSIQYF

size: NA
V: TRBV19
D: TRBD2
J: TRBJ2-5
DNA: TGTGCCAGTAGCACTAGCGGGAGAGAGACCCAGTACTTC
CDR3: CASSTSGRETQYF

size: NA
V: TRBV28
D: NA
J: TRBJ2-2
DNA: TGTGCCAGCAGTACATACACCGGGGAGCTGTTTTTT
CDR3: CASSTYTGELFF

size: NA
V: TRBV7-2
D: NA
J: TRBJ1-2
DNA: TGTGCCAGCAGCTTAGGAGGGTCGGGGGATTGGAGTTATGGCTACACCTTC
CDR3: CASSLGGSGDWSYGYTF

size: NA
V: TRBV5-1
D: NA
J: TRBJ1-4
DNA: TGCGCCAGCAGCTCCGGCGGGGTGACAGCTAATGAAAAACTGTTTTTT
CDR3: CASSSGGVTANEKLFF

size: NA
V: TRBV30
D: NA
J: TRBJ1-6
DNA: TGTGCCTGGAGTGTACAGGGAGCGGAGAACCATTCACCCCTCCACTTT
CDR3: CAWSVQGAENHSPLHF

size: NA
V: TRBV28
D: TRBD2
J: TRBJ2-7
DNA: TGTGCCAGCAGGAAAGGACTAGCGGGAGTGGGTGAGCAGTACTTC
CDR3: CASRKGLAGVGEQYF

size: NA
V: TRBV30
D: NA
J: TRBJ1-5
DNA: TGTGCCTATGCAGGTCTAAGCGGGAATCAGCCCCAGCATTTT
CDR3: CAYAGLSGNQPQHF

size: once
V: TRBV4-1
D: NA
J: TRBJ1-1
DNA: TGCGCCAGCAGCCAACCTACGAACACTGAAGCTTTCTTT
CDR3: CASSQPTNTEAFF

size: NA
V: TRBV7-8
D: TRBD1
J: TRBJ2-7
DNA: TGTGCCAGCAGCCCCGACAGGGACGAGCAGTACTTC
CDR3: CASSPDRDEQYF